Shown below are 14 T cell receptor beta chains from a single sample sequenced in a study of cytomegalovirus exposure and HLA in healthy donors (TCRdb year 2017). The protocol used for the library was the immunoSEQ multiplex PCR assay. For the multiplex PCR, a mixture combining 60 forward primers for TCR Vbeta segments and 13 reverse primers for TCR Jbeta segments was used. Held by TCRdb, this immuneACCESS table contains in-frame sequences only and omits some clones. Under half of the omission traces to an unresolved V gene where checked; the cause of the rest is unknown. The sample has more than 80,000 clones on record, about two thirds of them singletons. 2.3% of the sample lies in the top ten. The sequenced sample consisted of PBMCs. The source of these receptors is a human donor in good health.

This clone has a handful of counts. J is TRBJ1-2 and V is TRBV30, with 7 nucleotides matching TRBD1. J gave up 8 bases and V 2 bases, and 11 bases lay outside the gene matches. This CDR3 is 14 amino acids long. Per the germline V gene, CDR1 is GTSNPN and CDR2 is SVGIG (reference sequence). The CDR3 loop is CAWSSDRIYAGYTF. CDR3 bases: TGTGCCTGGAGTTCGGACAGGATCTATGCAGGCTACACCTTC.

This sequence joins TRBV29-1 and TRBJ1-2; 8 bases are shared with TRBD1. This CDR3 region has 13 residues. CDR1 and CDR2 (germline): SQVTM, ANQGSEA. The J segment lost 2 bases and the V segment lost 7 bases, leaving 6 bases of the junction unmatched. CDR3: CSAGTGRNYGYTF. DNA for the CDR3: TGCAGCGCCGGGACAGGCAGGAACTATGGCTACACCTTC.

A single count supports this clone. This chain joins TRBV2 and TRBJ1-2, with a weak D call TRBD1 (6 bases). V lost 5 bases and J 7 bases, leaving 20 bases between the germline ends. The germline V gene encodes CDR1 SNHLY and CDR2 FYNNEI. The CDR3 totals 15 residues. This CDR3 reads CASSSTQGPSGGYTF. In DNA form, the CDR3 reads TGTGCCAGCAGTAGCACACAGGGCCCCTCGGGTGGCTACACCTTC.

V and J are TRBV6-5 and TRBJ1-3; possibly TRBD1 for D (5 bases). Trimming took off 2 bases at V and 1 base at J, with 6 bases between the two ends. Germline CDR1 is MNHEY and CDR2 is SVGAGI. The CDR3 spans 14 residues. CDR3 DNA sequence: TGTGCCAGCAGTTACGACAGATCTGGAAACACCATATATTTT. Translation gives CASSYDRSGNTIYF.

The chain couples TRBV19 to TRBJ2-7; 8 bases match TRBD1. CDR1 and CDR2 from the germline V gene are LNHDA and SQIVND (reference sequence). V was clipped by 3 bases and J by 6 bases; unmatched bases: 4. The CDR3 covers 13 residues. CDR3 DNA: TGTGCCAGTAGTATCGACAGGGGCGGCGAGCAGTACTTC. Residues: CASSIDRGGEQYF.

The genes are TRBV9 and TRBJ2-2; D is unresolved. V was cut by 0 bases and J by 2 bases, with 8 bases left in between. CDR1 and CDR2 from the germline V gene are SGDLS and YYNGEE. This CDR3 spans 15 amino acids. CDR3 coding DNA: TGTGCCAGCAGCGTAGTGGCAATTAACACCGGGGAGCTGTTTTTT. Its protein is CASSVVAINTGELFF.

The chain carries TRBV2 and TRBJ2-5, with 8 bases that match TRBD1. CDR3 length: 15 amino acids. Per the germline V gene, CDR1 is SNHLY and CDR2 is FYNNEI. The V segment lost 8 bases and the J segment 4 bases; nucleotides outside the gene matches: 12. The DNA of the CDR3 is TGTGCCAGCGGAGAGACAGGGGCGAGGGGAGAGACCCAGTACTTC. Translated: CASGETGARGETQYF.

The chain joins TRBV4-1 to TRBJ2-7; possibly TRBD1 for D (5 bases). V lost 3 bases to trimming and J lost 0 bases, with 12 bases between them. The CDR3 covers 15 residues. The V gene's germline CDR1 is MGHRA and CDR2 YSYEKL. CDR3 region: CASSHYDSNSYEQYF. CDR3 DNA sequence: TGCGCCAGCAGCCATTATGACAGCAACTCCTACGAGCAGTACTTC.

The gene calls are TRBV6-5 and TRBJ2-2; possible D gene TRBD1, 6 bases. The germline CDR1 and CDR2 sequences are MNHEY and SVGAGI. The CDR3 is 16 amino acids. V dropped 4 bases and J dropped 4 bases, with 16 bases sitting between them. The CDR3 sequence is CASSSFAGEGTGELFF. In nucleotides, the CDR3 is TGTGCCAGCAGTTCGTTCGCAGGGGAAGGCACCGGGGAGCTGTTTTTT.

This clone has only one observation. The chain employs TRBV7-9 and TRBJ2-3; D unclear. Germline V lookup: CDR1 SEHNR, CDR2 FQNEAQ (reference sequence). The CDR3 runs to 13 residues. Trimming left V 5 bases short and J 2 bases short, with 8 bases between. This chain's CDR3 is CASSPNPTDTQYF. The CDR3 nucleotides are TGTGCCAGCAGCCCCAATCCCACAGATACGCAGTATTTT.

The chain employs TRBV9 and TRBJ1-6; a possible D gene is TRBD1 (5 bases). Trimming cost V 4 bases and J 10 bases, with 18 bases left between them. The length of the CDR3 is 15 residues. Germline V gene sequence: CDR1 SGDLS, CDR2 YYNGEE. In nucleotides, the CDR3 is TGTGCCAGCAGCCCACCCCCCGGGGGGATCTCACCCCTCCACTTT. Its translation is CASSPPPGGISPLHF.

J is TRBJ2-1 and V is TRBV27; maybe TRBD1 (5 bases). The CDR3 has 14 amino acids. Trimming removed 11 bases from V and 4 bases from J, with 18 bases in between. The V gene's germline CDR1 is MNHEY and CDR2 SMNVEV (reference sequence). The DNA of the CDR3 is TGTGCCGGGCATGACGGCAGGGATTACAATGAGCAGTTCTTC. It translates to CAGHDGRDYNEQFF.

Written as DNA, the CDR3 is TGTGCCAGTGCCCTAGGGTGGTGGCAGGGCGGCACTGAAGCTTTCTTT. Translated: CASALGWWQGGTEAFF. The chain recombines TRBV19 with TRBJ1-1, with D possibly TRBD1 on 5 matching bases. This CDR3 has 16 amino acids. Trimming pared 8 bases from V and 4 bases from J, leaving 23 bases between. The V gene's germline CDR1 is LNHDA and CDR2 SQIVND (reference sequence).

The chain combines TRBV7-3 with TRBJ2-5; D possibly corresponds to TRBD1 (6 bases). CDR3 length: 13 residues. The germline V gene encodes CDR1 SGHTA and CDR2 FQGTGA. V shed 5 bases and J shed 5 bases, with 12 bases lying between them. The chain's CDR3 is CASSPSQGETQYF. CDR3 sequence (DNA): TGTGCCAGCAGCCCCTCTCAGGGGGAGACCCAGTACTTC.